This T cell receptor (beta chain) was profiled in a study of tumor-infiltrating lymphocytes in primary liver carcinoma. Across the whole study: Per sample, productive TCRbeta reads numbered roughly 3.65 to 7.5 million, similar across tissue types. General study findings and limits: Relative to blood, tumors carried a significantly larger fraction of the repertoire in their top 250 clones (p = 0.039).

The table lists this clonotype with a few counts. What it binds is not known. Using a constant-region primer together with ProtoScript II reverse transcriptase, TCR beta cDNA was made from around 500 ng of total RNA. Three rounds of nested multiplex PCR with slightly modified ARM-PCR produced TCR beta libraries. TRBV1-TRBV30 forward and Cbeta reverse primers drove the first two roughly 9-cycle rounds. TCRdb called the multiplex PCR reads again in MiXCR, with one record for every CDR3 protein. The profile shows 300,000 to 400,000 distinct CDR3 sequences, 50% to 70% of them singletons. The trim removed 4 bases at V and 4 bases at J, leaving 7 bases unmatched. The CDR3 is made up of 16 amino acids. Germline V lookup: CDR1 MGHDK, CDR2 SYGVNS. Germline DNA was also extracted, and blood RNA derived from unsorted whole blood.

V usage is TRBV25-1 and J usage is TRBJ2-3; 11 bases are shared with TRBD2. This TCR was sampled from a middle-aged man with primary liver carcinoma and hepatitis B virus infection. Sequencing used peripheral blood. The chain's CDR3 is CASSVTLAGGADTQYF. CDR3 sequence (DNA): TGTGCCAGCAGTGTGACTCTAGCGGGAGGCGCAGATACGCAGTATTTT. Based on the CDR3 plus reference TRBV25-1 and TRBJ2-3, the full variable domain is EADIYQTPRYLVIGTGKKITLECSQTMGHDKMYWYQQDPGMELHLIHYSYGVNSTEKGDLSSESTVSRIRTEHFPLTLESARPSHTSQYLCASSVTLAGGADTQYFGPGTRLTVL.